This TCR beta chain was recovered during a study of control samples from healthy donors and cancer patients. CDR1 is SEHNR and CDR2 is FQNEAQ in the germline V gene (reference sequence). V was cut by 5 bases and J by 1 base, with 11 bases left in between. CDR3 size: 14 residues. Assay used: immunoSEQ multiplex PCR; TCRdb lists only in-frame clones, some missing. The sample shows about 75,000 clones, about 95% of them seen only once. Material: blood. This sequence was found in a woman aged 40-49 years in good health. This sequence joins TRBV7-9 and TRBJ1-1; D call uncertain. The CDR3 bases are TGTGCCAGCAGCCTCCCATCAGGGAACACTGAAGCTTTCTTT. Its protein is CASSLPSGNTEAFF.